These 27 T cell receptor beta chains came from one sample sequenced in a study of T cell responses to AZD1222 COVID-19 vaccine. Produced via immunoSEQ multiplex PCR; TCRdb's table is partial and in-frame only. The sample has approximately 130,000 clones, roughly 91% seen once; the top ten hold around 10%. The input for sequencing was peripheral blood, taken on day 0 of MenACWY control vaccination. The receptors were sampled from an adult in good health.

The genes are TRBV19 and TRBJ1-2, with D uncertain. V was clipped by 5 bases and J by 6 bases, with 19 bases between them. CDR1 and CDR2 from the germline V gene are LNHDA and SQIVND (reference sequence). This CDR3 has 15 amino acids. Written as DNA, the CDR3 is TGTGCCAGTAGTTCCGAACAACGTTCCCTGGATGGCTACACCTTC. Protein sequence: CASSSEQRSLDGYTF. The full variable domain, completed using reference TRBV19 and TRBJ1-2, is DGGITQSPKYLFRKEGQNVTLSCEQNLNHDAMYWYRQDPGQGLRLIYYSQIVNDFQKGDIAEGYSVSREKKESFPLTVTSAQKNPTAFYLCASSSEQRSLDGYTFGSGTRLTVV.

This rearrangement joins TRBV5-1 to TRBJ2-7; weak D call: TRBD1 (6 bases). The CDR3 contains 14 residues. Germline CDR1 is SGHRS and CDR2 is YFSETQ. Trimming pared 2 bases from V and 4 bases from J, leaving 13 bases between. CDR3 residues: CASSLGQIQYEQYF. For the CDR3, the DNA is TGCGCCAGCAGCTTAGGACAGATACAATACGAGCAGTACTTC.

Here the CDR3 DNA reads TGTGCCAGCCGATACGGGGGGTCCGGGGAGCTGTTTTTT. It encodes CASRYGGSGELFF. The rearrangement uses TRBV12-3 or TRBV12-4 and TRBJ2-2; TRBD2 matches 7 bases. This CDR3 has 13 amino acids. After removal of 8 bases from V and 6 bases from J, the junction contained 6 bases not matched to a gene.

Written as DNA, the CDR3 is TGTGCCAGCAGCCGACAGCAGAACACTGAAGCTTTCTTT. Its translation is CASSRQQNTEAFF. V gene TRBV9 combines with J gene TRBJ1-1; possibly TRBD1 for D (5 bases). V gave up 4 bases and J gave up 1 base, with 8 bases separating them. This CDR3 has 13 residues. Germline-derived CDR1 and CDR2 are SGDLS and YYNGEE. Filled out from reference TRBV9 and TRBJ1-1, the complete variable domain reads DSGVTQTPKHLITATGQRVTLRCSPRSGDLSVYWYQQSLDQGLQFLIQYYNGEERAKGNILERFSAQQFPDLHSELNLSSLELGDSALYFCASSRQQNTEAFFGQGTRLTVV.

The chain joins TRBV11-3 to TRBJ2-2; D remains unclear. CDR3 length: 15 amino acids. The germline gives CDR1 SGHNT, CDR2 YENEEA. The germline V and J ends were trimmed by 0 bases and 6 bases, with 11 bases remaining between them. CDR3 DNA: TGTGCCAGCAGCTTAGATGGAACAAGGGCCGGGGAGCTGTTTTTT. This encodes CASSLDGTRAGELFF.

The rearrangement joins TRBV10-2 to TRBJ1-2; D perhaps matches TRBD1 (5 bases). The germline gives CDR1 WSHSY, CDR2 SAAADI. The CDR3 has 14 residues. V was shortened by 2 bases and J by 2 bases, with 9 bases between the two germline ends. DNA of the CDR3: TGCGCCAGCAGTGAGGGACATAGCAACTATGGCTACACCTTC. Amino acid sequence: CASSEGHSNYGYTF.

This chain joins TRBV6-2 or TRBV6-3 and TRBJ1-2; D uncertain. This CDR3 is 13 amino acids long. Germline V gene data show CDR1 as MNHEY and CDR2 as SVGEGT. Trimming left V 1 base short and J 8 bases short, with 11 bases between. The CDR3 DNA sequence: TGTGCCAGCAGTTACTGGCAGGTGGAGGGCTACACCTTC. Translating it yields CASSYWQVEGYTF.

The rearrangement uses TRBV2 and TRBJ2-6, with 9 bases that match TRBD2. V lost 8 bases and J lost 0; bases outside the gene matches: 8. Germline values: CDR1 SNHLY, CDR2 FYNNEI. The CDR3 sequence is 17 residues long. This chain's CDR3 is CASPTLAGLSGANVLTF. CDR3 bases: TGTGCCAGCCCCACCCTAGCGGGACTCTCTGGGGCCAACGTCCTGACTTTC.

This clone was detected only once. The genes are TRBV6-5 and TRBJ2-1, with TRBD2 identical over 8 bases. Germline CDR1 and CDR2: MNHEY and SVGAGI. The length of the CDR3 is 14 residues. After removal of 8 bases from V and 9 bases from J, the junction contained 12 bases not matched to a gene. Here the CDR3 DNA reads TGTGCCAGCGAACGCTTCGGGGGGGGCAGTGAGCAGTTCTTC. As protein: CASERFGGGSEQFF.

The chain couples TRBV7-8 to TRBJ2-1; D is perhaps TRBD1 (5 bases). This CDR3 spans 14 amino acids. Germline V gives CDR1 SGHVS, CDR2 FQNEAQ. V was shortened by 1 base and J by 7 bases, with 11 bases between the two germline ends. CDR3 amino acids: CASSLEGLVNEQFF. The DNA of the CDR3 is TGTGCCAGCAGCTTAGAGGGGCTAGTTAATGAGCAGTTCTTC. The variable domain in full, with the rest retrieved from reference TRBV7-8 and TRBJ2-1, is GAGVSQSPRYKVAKRGQDVALRCDPISGHVSLFWYQQALGQGPEFLTYFQNEAQLDKSGLPSDRFFAERPEGSVSTLKIQRTQQEDSAVYLCASSLEGLVNEQFFGPGTRLTVL.

The CDR3 is CASSYLAGIGQETQYF. For the CDR3, the DNA is TGTGCCAGCAGTTACCTAGCGGGAATAGGGCAAGAGACCCAGTACTTC. The rearrangement uses TRBV6-5 and TRBJ2-5, with 9 bases identical to TRBD2. CDR3 length equals 16 residues. After removal of 2 bases from V and 2 bases from J, the junction contained 6 bases not matched to a gene. Germline V lookup: CDR1 MNHEY, CDR2 SVGAGI.

This clone was seen only a few times. Relative to the germline gene, one junction end is altered; a read error may explain this. The DNA of the CDR3 is TGCAGTGCTAGTGCCCCCCAGGGTCAGTCCCATTTT. Its translation is CSASAPQGQSHF. This rearrangement joins TRBV20-1 to TRBJ2-3; D might be TRBD1 (5 bases). CDR3 size: 12 residues. Germline V gene data show CDR1 as DFQATT and CDR2 as SNEGSKA (reference sequence).

This chain connects TRBV12-3 or TRBV12-4 to TRBJ1-1; a weak D match, TRBD1 (5 bases). Trimming removed 5 bases at V and 10 bases at J, with 14 bases between. The CDR3 has 12 amino acids. The CDR3 DNA reads as TGTGCCAGCAGTCTGTACCGGGGACGAGCTTTCTTT. It yields the protein CASSLYRGRAFF.

The chain couples TRBV4-3 to TRBJ2-2; the D gene is possibly TRBD2 (5 bases). Germline values: CDR1 LGHNA, CDR2 YSLEER. CDR3 length equals 15 residues. Trimming took 0 bases from V and 4 from J, leaving 9 bases between them. DNA for the CDR3: TGCGCCAGCAGCCAAGACGCGGGCTCCACCGGGGAGCTGTTTTTT. Translated: CASSQDAGSTGELFF.

The chain carries TRBV27 and TRBJ1-1; TRBD1 matches 7 bases. The germline V gene has CDR1 MNHEY and CDR2 SMNVEV (reference sequence). The junction had 12 bases not matched to a gene; V was cut back by 6 bases and J by 2 bases. CDR3 length equals 16 residues. Written as DNA, the CDR3 is TGTGCCAGCAGCCAGGAGGGGGCGCATCTAAACACTGAAGCTTTCTTT. The encoded protein is CASSQEGAHLNTEAFF.

The chain couples TRBV11-1 to TRBJ2-7; 7 nucleotides align to TRBD1. The CDR3 has 14 residues. The V segment lost 5 bases and the J segment 3 bases; nucleotides outside the gene matches: 7. Germline V gives CDR1 SGHAT, CDR2 FQDESV (reference sequence). CDR3: CASSKLTGNYEQYF. CDR3 bases: TGTGCCAGCAGCAAATTGACAGGGAACTACGAGCAGTACTTC. The full variable domain, its missing parts supplied by reference TRBV11-1 and TRBJ2-7, is EAEVAQSPRYKITEKSQAVAFWCDPISGHATLYWYRQILGQGPELLVQFQDESVVDDSQLPKDRFSAERLKGVDSTLKIQPAELGDSAMYLCASSKLTGNYEQYFGPGTRLTVT.

The chain uses TRBV28 and TRBJ2-3; 7 bases fit TRBD1. V shed 5 bases and J 1 base; nucleotides not matched to a gene: 6. The length of the CDR3 is 15 residues. CDR1 MDHEN and CDR2 SYDVKM come from the germline V gene. This chain's CDR3 is CASSVTGARTDTQYF. In DNA form, the CDR3 reads TGTGCCAGCAGTGTCACAGGGGCTCGCACAGATACGCAGTATTTT.

V is TRBV7-2 and J is TRBJ1-5, with TRBD1 identical over 8 bases. The CDR3 has 13 residues. Per the germline V gene, CDR1 is SGHTA and CDR2 is FQGNSA. Losses at the gene ends were 5 bases for V and 15 bases for J; bases not matched to a gene: 12. The CDR3 DNA reads TGTGCCAGCAGCCAACAGGACAGGGCAAAGGTGCATTTT. It codes for CASSQQDRAKVHF.

CDR3 residues: CASSVSGGSYEQYF. For the CDR3, the DNA is TGTGCCAGCAGCGTATCGGGAGGGTCCTACGAGCAGTACTTC. The gene calls are TRBV7-2 and TRBJ2-7, with 8 bases matching TRBD2. The CDR3 contains 14 residues. In germline, CDR1 is SGHTA, CDR2 FQGNSA. V dropped 5 bases and J dropped 1; count of bases not matched to a gene: 4.

The genes are TRBV11-2 and TRBJ2-1, with 14 bases that match TRBD2. This CDR3 spans 17 amino acids. Trimming took 2 bases from V and 6 from J; bases not matched to a gene: 6. Germline lookup yields CDR1 SGHAT and CDR2 FQNNGV. CDR3 DNA sequence: TGTGCCAGCAGCTTACTCCCCGGGACTAGCGGGAGCAATGAGCAGTTCTTC. Translating gives CASSLLPGTSGSNEQFF.

The chain links TRBV19 to TRBJ1-2; no clear D gene. Germline V gene data show CDR1 as LNHDA and CDR2 as SQIVND (reference sequence). Trimming pared 7 bases from V and 2 bases from J, leaving 8 bases between. The CDR3 is 12 residues long. In nucleotides, the CDR3 is TGTGCCAGTACCTCGGAAAACTATGGCTACACCTTC. Residues: CASTSENYGYTF. Looking up the rest from reference TRBV19 and TRBJ1-2 gives the full variable domain: DGGITQSPKYLFRKEGQNVTLSCEQNLNHDAMYWYRQDPGQGLRLIYYSQIVNDFQKGDIAEGYSVSREKKESFPLTVTSAQKNPTAFYLCASTSENYGYTFGSGTRLTVV.

V is TRBV6-5 and J is TRBJ2-7; TRBD2 agrees at 10 bases. The CDR3 length is 15 residues. J was trimmed by 0 bases and V by 4 bases; bases with no gene match: 3. In germline, CDR1 is MNHEY, CDR2 SVGAGI. The CDR3 region is CASSLAGGTSYEQYF. CDR3 nucleotide sequence: TGTGCCAGCAGTTTAGCGGGAGGAACCTCCTACGAGCAGTACTTC.

The chain couples TRBV11-2 to TRBJ1-1; D gene ambiguous. There are 14 residues in the CDR3. The V and J ends lost 6 bases and 0 bases respectively, with 11 bases between them. Germline lookup yields CDR1 SGHAT and CDR2 FQNNGV. CDR3 in DNA: TGTGCCAGCAGAATAGAGGCGGTGAACACTGAAGCTTTCTTT. Encoded protein: CASRIEAVNTEAFF.

This clone has just a few counts. The chain uses TRBV18 and TRBJ2-7, with D uncertain. The CDR3 contains 13 residues. V gave up 2 bases and J gave up 3 bases, with 8 bases separating them. Looked up from germline, CDR1 is KGHSH and CDR2 is LQKENI. CDR3 bases: TGTGCCAGCTCACCAGCCTCCTACTACGAGCAGTACTTC. Translating gives CASSPASYYEQYF.

The J gene is TRBJ1-5, the V gene TRBV24-1; 9 bases are shared with TRBD1. The germline V gene has CDR1 KGHDR and CDR2 SFDVKD. V lost 4 bases, J lost 5 bases, and 5 bases stayed unmatched. This CDR3 region has 15 residues. The CDR3: CATSDPTGGDQPQHF. The CDR3 bases are TGTGCCACCAGTGACCCGACAGGGGGAGATCAGCCCCAGCATTTT.

The chain couples TRBV4-2 to TRBJ1-2; 8 bases align to TRBD1. V gave up 0 bases and J gave up 7 bases; unmatched junction bases: 7. The germline CDR1 and CDR2 sequences are LGHNA and YNFKEQ. This CDR3 is built from 15 residues. The CDR3 region is CASSQDEDRVPGYTF. CDR3 nucleotide sequence: TGTGCCAGCAGCCAAGATGAGGACAGGGTGCCTGGCTACACCTTC.

The chain joins TRBV15 to TRBJ2-3; 9 bases line up with TRBD1. The ends lost 1 base at V and 3 bases at J; junction bases unmatched: 2. The CDR3 loop spans 15 amino acids. CDR1 and CDR2 from the germline V gene are LNHNV and YYDKDF (reference sequence). CDR3 nucleotide sequence: TGTGCCACCAGCAGAGTTGGGACAGGGACAGATACGCAGTATTTT. It encodes CATSRVGTGTDTQYF.